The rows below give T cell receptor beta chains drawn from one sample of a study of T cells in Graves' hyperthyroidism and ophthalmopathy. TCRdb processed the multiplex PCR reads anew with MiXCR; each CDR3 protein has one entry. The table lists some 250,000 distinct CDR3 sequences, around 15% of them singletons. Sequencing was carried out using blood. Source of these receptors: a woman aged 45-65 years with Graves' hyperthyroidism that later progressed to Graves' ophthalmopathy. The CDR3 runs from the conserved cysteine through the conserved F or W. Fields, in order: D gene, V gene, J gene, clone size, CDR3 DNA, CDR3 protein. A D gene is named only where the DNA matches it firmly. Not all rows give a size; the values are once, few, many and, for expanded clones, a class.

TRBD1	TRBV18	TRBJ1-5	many	TGTGCCAGCTCACCGTCTGGGACAGCAAATCAGCCCCAGCATTTT	CASSPSGTANQPQHF
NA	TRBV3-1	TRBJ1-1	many	TGTGCCAGCAGACCCAATGACAGGCGGAACACTGAAGCTTTCTTT	CASRPNDRRNTEAFF
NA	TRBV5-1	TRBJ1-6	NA	TGCGCCAGCAGCTCTTCTGGGGGCCGGAATTCACCCCTCCACTTT	CASSSSGGRNSPLHF
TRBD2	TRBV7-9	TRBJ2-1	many	TGTGCCAGCAGCGTAGCGGGAGTCCTACATGAGCAGTTCTTC	CASSVAGVLHEQFF
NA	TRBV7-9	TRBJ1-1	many	TGTGCCAGCACAGAGATGAACACTGAAGCTTTCTTT	CASTEMNTEAFF
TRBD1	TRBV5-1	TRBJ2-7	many	TGCGCCAGCAGCTTGGAGGGGACAGGCCCACTCTACGAGCAGTACTTC	CASSLEGTGPLYEQYF
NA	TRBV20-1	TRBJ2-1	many	TGCAGTGCTAGGACCGGGACGGTGGGGGGCAATGAGCAGTTCTTC	CSARTGTVGGNEQFF
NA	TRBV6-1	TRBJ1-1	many	TGTGCCACTAGAGACAGCCCATTCCGGATGAACACTGAAGCTTTCTTT	CATRDSPFRMNTEAFF
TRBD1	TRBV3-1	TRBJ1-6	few	TGTGCCAGCAGCCAAGGTTCCCTAGGGGGACAGCTCCACTTT	CASSQGSLGGQLHF
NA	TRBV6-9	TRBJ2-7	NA	TGTGCCAGCAGTTCCGACCTTAGCGGACCCGACCACGAGCAGTACTTC	CASSSDLSGPDHEQYF
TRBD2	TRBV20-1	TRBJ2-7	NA	TGCAGTGCTCCCGGGACTAGCGGAGACCACTACGAGCAGTACTTC	CSAPGTSGDHYEQYF
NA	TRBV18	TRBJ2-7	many	TGTGCCAGCTCAACCCCCTACGAGCAGTACTTC	CASSTPYEQYF
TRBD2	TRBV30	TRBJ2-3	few	TGTGCCTGGAGTTATGAGTATTGGAGCGGGACCCCGGGACTAGCGGGAGATAGCACAGATACGCAGTATTTT	CAWSYEYWSGTPGLAGDSTDTQYF
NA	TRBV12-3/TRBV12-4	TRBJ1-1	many	TGTGCCAGCAGTTTCGCCGTTCTGAGCACTGAAGCTTTCTTT	CASSFAVLSTEAFF
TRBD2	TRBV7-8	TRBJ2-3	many	TGTGCCAGCAGCTTAGCGCGGTTTTCTAGCGGGAGGACAGATACGCAGTATTTT	CASSLARFSSGRTDTQYF
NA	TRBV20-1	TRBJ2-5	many	TGCAGTGCTAGAACTAATCGACCCCCAAGGACGGAGACCCAGTACTTC	CSARTNRPPRTETQYF
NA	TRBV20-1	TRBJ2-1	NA	TGCAGTGCTAGAGATCCGGGACCCAACTCCTACAATGAGCAGTTCTTC	CSARDPGPNSYNEQFF
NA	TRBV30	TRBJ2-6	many	TGTGCCTGGACCCGGGGCAGGGGATCCTCTGGGGCCAACGTCCTGACTTTC	CAWTRGRGSSGANVLTF
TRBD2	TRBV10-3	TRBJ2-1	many	TGTGCCATCAGTGAGTCCGCGGGACTAGCGGGAGATGAGCAGTTCTTC	CAISESAGLAGDEQFF
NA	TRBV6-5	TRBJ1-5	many	TGTGCCAGCAGTTACTCAATTTCGGGCGGGATCAATCAGCCCCAGCATTTT	CASSYSISGGINQPQHF
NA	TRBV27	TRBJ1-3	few	TGTGCCAGCAGGCCCGGGGGGAGCGGGAACACCATATATTTT	CASRPGGSGNTIYF
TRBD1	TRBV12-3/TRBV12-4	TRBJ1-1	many	TGTGCCAGCAGTTCAAACCACAGGGGGGCTCACACTGAAGCTTTCTTT	CASSSNHRGAHTEAFF
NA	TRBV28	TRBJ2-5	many	TGTGCCAGCACCCCGAGGGGGGGGTACAGGGGGTTAAGGAAAGAGACCCAGTACTTC	CASTPRGGYRGLRKETQYF
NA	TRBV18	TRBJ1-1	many	TGTGCCAGCTCAATGAGCCTGAACACTGAAGCTTTCTTT	CASSMSLNTEAFF
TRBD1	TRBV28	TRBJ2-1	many	TGTGCCAGCCGGACCGGGGACAGGGTCTTCAATGAGCAGTTCTTC	CASRTGDRVFNEQFF
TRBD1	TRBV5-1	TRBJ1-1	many	TGCGCCAGCGGGGGGACAGGGATTGAAGCTTTCTTT	CASGGTGIEAFF
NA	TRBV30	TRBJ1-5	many	TGTGCCTGGAGTTCGGACCTAGAGGGTCAGCCCCAGCATTTT	CAWSSDLEGQPQHF
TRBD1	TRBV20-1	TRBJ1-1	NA	TGCAGTGCTAGAGATCTCGGACAGGAAACTGAAGCTTTCTTT	CSARDLGQETEAFF
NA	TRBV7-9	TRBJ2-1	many	TGTGCCAGCAGCATAAACTTTTTGGCAGGGAACGTATACAATGAGCAGTTCTTC	CASSINFLAGNVYNEQFF
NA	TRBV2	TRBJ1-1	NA	TGTGCCAGCAGTAGAGAGGGTCGATTGAACACTGAAGCTTTCTTT	CASSREGRLNTEAFF
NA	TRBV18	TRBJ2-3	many	TGTGCCAGCTCACTCCCTTTACTAAGGGATACGCAGTATTTT	CASSLPLLRDTQYF
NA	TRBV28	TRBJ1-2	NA	TGTGCCGCTACCCCTGTCGACAGTGTCTATGGCTACACCTTC	CAATPVDSVYGYTF